These 22 T cell receptor beta chains originate from one sample sequenced in a study of T cell changes during pregnancy in multiple sclerosis. The protocol was immunoSEQ multiplex PCR, while the TCRdb copy is restricted to in-frame clones and leaves out a portion. The sample records 70,000 or so clones, roughly 91% being singletons. This sample comprised CD4+ T cells from peripheral blood mononuclear cells, obtained after pregnancy. The receptors derive from a female donor with multiple sclerosis, enrolled in a pregnancy study.

The chain links TRBV27 to TRBJ2-6; D not certain. Germline assignment: CDR1 MNHEY and CDR2 SMNVEV (reference sequence). Trimming cost V 6 bases and J 1 base, with 13 bases left between them. This CDR3 comprises 16 residues. The CDR3 nucleotides are TGTGCCAGCAGCCTCACTGTCCCATCTGGGGCCAACGTCCTGACTTTC. Amino acid sequence: CASSLTVPSGANVLTF.

The rearrangement uses TRBV28 and TRBJ2-7; 7 nucleotides line up with TRBD1. V gave up 10 bases and J gave up 2 bases; unmatched junction bases: 8. Germline V gene lookup returns CDR1 MDHEN and CDR2 SYDVKM. The CDR3 extends over 13 amino acids. Written as DNA, the CDR3 is TGTGCCATAAGACAGGGCCAACCCTACGAGCAGTACTTC. Translating gives CAIRQGQPYEQYF.

The J gene is TRBJ1-1, the V gene TRBV27; possibly TRBD1 for D (5 bases). Trimming stripped 0 bases from V and 5 bases from J, with 16 bases between. Per germline, CDR1 MNHEY and CDR2 SMNVEV (reference sequence). The CDR3 is made up of 16 amino acids. The CDR3 loop reads CASSLSRASPGTEAFF. In DNA, the CDR3 is TGTGCCAGCAGTTTATCTCGGGCCTCCCCAGGGACTGAAGCTTTCTTT.

V is TRBV27 and J is TRBJ2-2, with TRBD1 matching over 9 bases. V lost 6 bases to trimming and J lost 5 bases; unmatched junction nucleotides: 7. The CDR3 runs to 15 residues. Per germline, CDR1 MNHEY and CDR2 SMNVEV (reference sequence). CDR3 DNA sequence: TGTGCCAGCAGCCCCGGGACAGGGAGGACCGGGGAGCTGTTTTTT. This sequence encodes CASSPGTGRTGELFF.

The chain carries TRBV27 and TRBJ2-3; 7 positions agree with TRBD1. Germline V gives CDR1 MNHEY, CDR2 SMNVEV (reference sequence). The V gene end was trimmed by 5 bases and the J gene end by 3 bases; junction bases not matched to a gene: 8. This CDR3 region has 15 residues. CDR3 protein: CASSPQDRLTDTQYF. In nucleotides, the CDR3 is TGTGCCAGCAGTCCCCAGGACAGGTTAACAGATACGCAGTATTTT.

The rearrangement joins TRBV28 to TRBJ1-5, with no clear D. CDR3 length equals 15 residues. Germline V lookup: CDR1 MDHEN, CDR2 SYDVKM. V lost 5 bases, J lost 7 bases, and 18 bases lay in between. The chain's CDR3 is CASSRRTLAQQPQHF. The CDR3 DNA is TGTGCCAGCAGTCGGAGAACTCTCGCCCAGCAGCCCCAGCATTTT.

The sample holds one count of this clone. This chain joins TRBV28 and TRBJ2-7; D perhaps matches TRBD1 (5 bases). The germline V gene has CDR1 MDHEN and CDR2 SYDVKM. V dropped 7 bases and J dropped 3 bases, with 19 bases sitting between them. The CDR3 length is 15 residues. CDR3 amino acids: CASKEGAQRNYEQYF. The CDR3 bases are TGTGCCAGCAAGGAAGGGGCACAAAGGAACTACGAGCAGTACTTC.

The gene calls are TRBV6-1 and TRBJ1-2; D call uncertain. The germline V gene encodes CDR1 MNHNS and CDR2 SASEGT. The CDR3 contains 15 residues. V lost 2 bases, J lost 2 bases, and 12 bases lay in between. In DNA form, the CDR3 reads TGTGCCAGCAGTGAATTGGCTGGCACCAACTATGGCTACACCTTC. It yields the protein CASSELAGTNYGYTF.

This chain links TRBV18 with TRBJ1-2; 8 bases are a match to TRBD1. CDR3 length equals 14 residues. V dropped 3 bases and J dropped 4; count of bases not matched to a gene: 4. CDR1 and CDR2 from the germline V gene are KGHSH and LQKENI. The CDR3, as DNA: TGTGCCAGCTCACCGCGTGGACAGGGCTATGGCTACACCTTC. Its translation is CASSPRGQGYGYTF.

This rearrangement joins TRBV6-1 to TRBJ1-1; a possible D gene is TRBD1 (6 bases). Trimming left V 6 bases short and J 4 bases short, with 12 bases between. Germline V gene sequence: CDR1 MNHNS, CDR2 SASEGT. The CDR3 totals 13 residues. CDR3 DNA sequence: TGTGCCAGCAGCAGGGGAAGGGGCACTGAAGCTTTCTTT. Protein: CASSRGRGTEAFF.

The chain combines TRBV28 with TRBJ1-5, with D maybe TRBD1 (5 bases). The CDR3 loop spans 15 amino acids. Germline loops: CDR1 MDHEN, CDR2 SYDVKM. V was shortened by 5 bases and J by 1 base, with 12 bases between the two germline ends. The CDR3 here is CASSPPGWSNQPQHF. In DNA form, the CDR3 reads TGTGCCAGCAGTCCTCCAGGGTGGAGCAATCAGCCCCAGCATTTT.

This sequence joins TRBV7-9 and TRBJ2-3; 10 nucleotides line up with TRBD1. The V and J ends lost 1 base and 0 bases, in that order; junction bases with no gene match: 1. CDR1 is SEHNR, CDR2 FQNEAQ, per germline (reference sequence). The CDR3 contains 16 residues. CDR3 sequence (DNA): TGTGCCAGCAGCTTAGGGGACAGGGGAAGCACAGATACGCAGTATTTT. Translating it yields CASSLGDRGSTDTQYF.

This rearrangement joins TRBV7-2 to TRBJ1-5, with TRBD1 as a possible D gene (6 bases). The CDR3 has 17 amino acids. The V and J ends lost 4 bases and 0 bases respectively, with 16 bases between them. Germline V gene data show CDR1 as SGHTA and CDR2 as FQGNSA. CDR3 residues: CASSSVGGANSNQPQHF. The CDR3 region has the DNA TGTGCCAGCAGCTCAGTTGGGGGGGCTAATAGCAATCAGCCCCAGCATTTT.

The rearrangement joins TRBV5-8 to TRBJ2-5; D not resolved. Germline V gene data show CDR1 as SGHTS and CDR2 as YDEGEE. V lost 0 bases and J lost 1, with 7 bases in between. CDR3 length equals 14 residues. The CDR3 loop is CASSLGLIQETQYF. For the CDR3, the DNA is TGTGCCAGCAGCTTGGGACTGATCCAAGAGACCCAGTACTTC.

The chain is built from TRBV7-9 and TRBJ2-3; tentatively, D is TRBD1 (5 bases). Germline CDR1 is SEHNR and CDR2 is FQNEAQ (reference sequence). V was cut by 6 bases and J by 3 bases, with 16 bases left in between. The length of the CDR3 is 15 residues. The CDR3: CASSWQGYETDTQYF. Written as DNA, the CDR3 is TGTGCCAGCAGTTGGCAGGGTTATGAAACAGATACGCAGTATTTT.

The gene calls are TRBV25-1 and TRBJ1-1; D is perhaps TRBD1 (6 bases). CDR3 length equals 15 residues. From germline, CDR1 is MGHDK and CDR2 SYGVNS. Trimming shortened V by 2 bases and J by 0 bases, and 10 bases separated the two germline ends. CDR3 coding DNA: TGTGCCAGCAGTGAACAGGGGAGGGTGAACACTGAAGCTTTCTTT. This translates into CASSEQGRVNTEAFF.

The rearrangement links TRBV27 to TRBJ1-1; D is uncertain. CDR3 size: 11 residues. The V gene lost 7 bases and the J gene lost 5 bases, with 8 bases spanning the gap. Germline CDR1 and CDR2: MNHEY and SMNVEV (reference sequence). CDR3 region: CASKGRTEAFF. DNA of the CDR3: TGTGCCAGCAAAGGGAGGACTGAAGCTTTCTTT.

V gene TRBV11-2 combines with J gene TRBJ2-7; D is perhaps TRBD1 (5 bases). The CDR3 consists of 14 residues. Germline V gene data show CDR1 as SGHAT and CDR2 as FQNNGV. Deletions cut 1 base from V and 9 bases from J, with 16 bases between. CDR3 nucleotides: TGTGCCAGCAGCTTAGGAAGGGGCGTGGAAGGGCAGTACTTC. Translation gives CASSLGRGVEGQYF.

The chain uses TRBV28 and TRBJ2-1; 9 positions agree with TRBD2. CDR1 and CDR2 (germline): MDHEN, SYDVKM. The CDR3 runs 15 residues. V lost 4 bases, J lost 6 bases, and 7 bases stayed unmatched. DNA for the CDR3: TGTGCCAGCAGTTCGCCTAGCGGGATAATCAATGAGCAGTTCTTC. Translation: CASSSPSGIINEQFF.

The chain employs TRBV5-4 and TRBJ1-2, with 9 nucleotides matching TRBD1. The V gene's germline CDR1 is SGHNT and CDR2 YYREEE (reference sequence). V gave up 3 bases and J gave up 8 bases; unmatched junction bases: 5. The CDR3 length is 13 residues. CDR3: CASSWDRDRGYTF. The DNA of the CDR3 is TGTGCCAGCAGCTGGGACAGGGATCGGGGCTACACCTTC.

A word on this clone: The junction differs from germline at one of its ends, possibly a read error. The chain recombines TRBV2 with TRBJ1-2; 7 nucleotides line up with TRBD1. The CDR3 contains 13 residues. Germline V lookup: CDR1 SNHLY, CDR2 FYNNEI. CDR3 in amino acids: CASSEGTVYGYTF. For the CDR3, the DNA is TGTGCCAGCAGCGAAGGGACAGTCTATGGCTACACCTTC.

This sequence joins TRBV11-2 and TRBJ2-3, with TRBD2 as a possible D gene (6 bases). V lost 5 bases and J lost 2, with 23 bases in between. The CDR3 contains 18 residues. Germline-derived CDR1 and CDR2 are SGHAT and FQNNGV. For the CDR3, the DNA is TGTGCCAGCAGCCCTACTTTCCGTGACAGCGGGCACACAGATACGCAGTATTTT. It codes for CASSPTFRDSGHTDTQYF.